The present T cell receptor beta chain was sequenced within a study of Ad26.COV2.S vaccination and SARS-CoV-2 variants. Study-wide results and caveats: After vaccination, reports described spike-specific CD8+ and CD4+ T cell responses as showing substantial breadth. Breadth and depth estimates from TCRs may understate total T cell responses.

Worth noting for this clone: Its antigen is as yet unknown.

TCRdb's copy holds only in-frame clones and misses some; the assay was immunoSEQ multiplex PCR. The table lists about 180,000 clones, around nine tenths of them singletons. This clonotype was sampled from a human donor who had recovered from COVID-19. Sequenced here: peripheral blood, sampled after recovery from COVID-19.

The CDR3 spells CASSQRDFRDTQYF. CDR3 coding DNA: TGTGCCAGCAGCCAACGGGACTTTCGCGATACGCAGTATTTT. The V gene is TRBV3-1 (or the pseudogene TRBV3-2), the J gene TRBJ2-3; weak D call: TRBD2 (6 bases). The CDR3 consists of 14 residues. Looked up from germline, CDR1 is LGHDT and CDR2 is YNNKEL (reference sequence). V lost 2 bases and J 6 bases, leaving 12 bases between the germline ends.